This is a list of T cell receptor beta chains from one sample in a study of regulatory T cells in long-lasting Graves disease. One entry per CDR3 protein results from TCRdb running MiXCR on the multiplex PCR reads. The sample has about 660,000 distinct CDR3 sequences, around 32% seen once. The input for sequencing was peripheral blood mononuclear cells (PBMCs), taken when the disease was refractory, from a patient treated with antithyroid drugs. Receptors were obtained from a female donor with Graves disease. Each CDR3 is given with its conserved first and last residue. Each record gives: D gene, clone size, V gene, J gene, CDR3 protein, CDR3 DNA. A D gene is named only where the DNA matches it firmly. A clone size is listed for some rows: how often the clone was seen (once, few, many), or a class if it is expanded.

>-|-|TRBV6-2/TRBV6-3|TRBJ2-5
CASSYSLGSRGETQYF
TGTGCCAGCAGTTATAGTCTAGGGTCGAGGGGGGAGACCCAGTACTTC
>-|-|TRBV2|TRBJ1-1
CASIQGQAMNTEAFF
TGTGCCAGCATCCAGGGGCAGGCAATGAACACTGAAGCTTTCTTT
>TRBD2|-|TRBV7-9|TRBJ2-7
CASSNTGTSGPQSYEQYF
TGTGCCAGCAGCAATACCGGGACTAGCGGGCCACAATCATACGAGCAGTACTTC
>-|few|TRBV3-1|TRBJ1-5
CASSQSTGNQPQHF
TGTGCCAGCAGCCAATCAACAGGGAATCAGCCCCAGCATTTT
>-|few|TRBV28|TRBJ2-2
CASRTGEKAGELFF
TGTGCCAGCAGAACAGGCGAGAAAGCCGGGGAGCTGTTTTTT
>TRBD1|-|TRBV2|TRBJ1-1
CASRKTGGKGNTEAFF
TGTGCCAGCCGCAAGACAGGGGGCAAGGGGAACACTGAAGCTTTCTTT
>TRBD2|many|TRBV7-9|TRBJ2-7
CASSSGLAGYEQYF
TGTGCCAGCAGCTCGGGACTAGCGGGCTACGAGCAGTACTTC
>TRBD1|many|TRBV30|TRBJ1-2
CAWSPKGAYGYTF
TGTGCCTGGAGTCCTAAGGGGGCTTATGGCTACACCTTC
>-|many|TRBV6-1|TRBJ1-1
CASRTDYTEAFF
TGTGCCAGCAGGACGGACTACACTGAAGCTTTCTTT
>TRBD1|many|TRBV2|TRBJ2-2
CASRAVDRAATGELFF
TGTGCCAGCAGGGCGGTAGACAGGGCGGCCACCGGGGAGCTGTTTTTT
>-|-|TRBV20-1|TRBJ1-3
CSARGPGGGNTIYF
TGCAGTGCTAGAGGCCCCGGGGGAGGAAACACCATATATTTT
>-|-|TRBV4-1|TRBJ1-5
CASSLREGGNQPQHF
TGCGCCAGCAGCCTTCGAGAAGGAGGCAATCAGCCCCAGCATTTT
>-|few|TRBV7-2|TRBJ1-2
CASSLALGQGYTF
TGTGCCAGCAGCTTGGCCTTGGGTCAAGGCTACACCTTC
>-|-|TRBV19|TRBJ1-2
CASSTPGTDYGYTF
TGTGCCAGTAGTACCCCCGGGACTGACTATGGCTACACCTTC
>TRBD2|few|TRBV2|TRBJ2-5
CANVGGRKETQYF
TGTGCCAACGTGGGGGGGAGGAAAGAGACCCAGTACTTC
>TRBD2|many|TRBV28|TRBJ2-7
CASSSSGGGDEQYF
TGTGCCAGCAGTTCCTCGGGGGGTGGGGACGAGCAGTACTTC
>TRBD1|once|TRBV19|TRBJ1-1
CASSLDRARAFF
TGTGCCAGTAGTTTGGACAGGGCACGAGCTTTCTTT
>-|few|TRBV30|TRBJ1-1
CAYQPGGTEAFF
TGTGCATACCAACCCGGGGGCACTGAAGCTTTCTTT
>TRBD1|many|TRBV12-3/TRBV12-4|TRBJ2-7
CASRTGTYEQYF
TGTGCCAGCAGGACAGGGACCTACGAGCAGTACTTC
>TRBD1|few|TRBV6-1|TRBJ2-7
CATGPGQGSSYEQYF
TGTGCCACAGGACCGGGACAGGGATCCTCCTACGAGCAGTACTTC
>TRBD2|-|TRBV29-1|TRBJ2-1
CSVGSGLAGVEQFF
TGCAGCGTTGGTTCGGGACTAGCGGGAGTTGAGCAGTTCTTC
>-|few|TRBV15|TRBJ1-2
CATSDTPNYGYTF
TGTGCCACCAGCGACACTCCTAACTATGGCTACACCTTC
>-|-|TRBV2|TRBJ2-1
CASTWQRSYNEQFF
TGTGCCAGCACGTGGCAGCGGTCCTACAATGAGCAGTTCTTC
>TRBD1|-|TRBV25-1|TRBJ1-2
CASSEVGTGSGYTF
TGTGCCAGCAGTGAAGTAGGGACAGGGAGTGGCTACACCTTC
>TRBD2|few|TRBV20-1|TRBJ2-7
CSARDVQGGTSYEQYF
TGCAGTGCTAGAGACGTCCAGGGAGGGACTTCCTACGAGCAGTACTTC
>-|-|TRBV10-3|TRBJ1-5
CAIGSGQPQHF
TGTGCCATCGGATCGGGTCAGCCCCAGCATTTT
>TRBD1|-|TRBV30|TRBJ2-7
CAWSVLQGGYEQYF
TGCGCCTGGAGTGTTCTACAGGGGGGCTACGAGCAGTACTTC
>-|few|TRBV6-1|TRBJ1-1
CASSEKTFNRDTKAFF
TGTGCCAGCAGTGAAAAAACCTTCAACCGGGACACTAAAGCTTTCTTT
>TRBD1|-|TRBV9|TRBJ1-4
CASSVATGGGREKLFF
TGTGCCAGCAGCGTAGCAACAGGAGGGGGCCGGGAAAAACTGTTTTTT
>TRBD1|many|TRBV15|TRBJ1-2
CATSVDRGEGYTF
TGTGCCACCTCCGTGGACAGGGGAGAAGGCTACACCTTC
>-|-|TRBV5-1|TRBJ1-2
CASSLGGRGAYGYTF
TGCGCCAGCAGCTTGGGAGGTCGGGGTGCCTATGGCTACACCTTC
>-|-|TRBV2|TRBJ1-1
CASTAWETEAFF
TGTGCCAGCACTGCGTGGGAGACTGAAGCTTTCTTT
>TRBD2|few|TRBV7-6|TRBJ2-7
CASSPGLAGGGEQYF
TGTGCCAGCAGCCCCGGACTAGCGGGAGGGGGCGAGCAGTACTTC
>-|-|TRBV15|TRBJ2-7
CATSREETRNYEQYF
TGTGCCACCAGCAGAGAAGAGACGAGGAACTACGAGCAGTACTTC
>TRBD2|-|TRBV7-9|TRBJ2-5
CASSLGTSGRVKTQYF
TGTGCCAGCAGCTTAGGTACTAGCGGGAGGGTGAAGACCCAGTACTTC
>-|-|TRBV29-1|TRBJ2-7
CSVEVSLEQYF
TGCAGCGTTGAAGTTTCGCTCGAGCAGTACTTC
>TRBD1|many|TRBV28|TRBJ1-6
CASSLPGQGARNSPLHF
TGTGCCAGCAGTTTACCGGGACAGGGGGCGCGCAATTCACCCCTCCACTTT
>TRBD1|few|TRBV3-1|TRBJ1-1
CASSPGTGAGTEAFF
TGTGCCAGCTCACCAGGGACAGGGGCTGGCACTGAAGCTTTCTTT